These T cell receptor beta chains were read from a single sample in a study of cytomegalovirus exposure and HLA in healthy donors. Using immunoSEQ multiplex PCR, the repertoire was profiled, and TCRdb retains in-frame clones only, with some absent. The data contain 220,000 or so clones, more than 60% of them singletons. The specimen sequenced was PBMCs. The receptors were gathered from a man aged 45-65 years in good health and CMV-seronegative. CDR3s include the opening cysteine and the closing phenylalanine or tryptophan. A D gene is named only where the DNA matches it firmly. Part of the rows lack a size; the others show once, few, many or a class for expanded clones.

d_call	clone_size	v_call	j_call	cdr3_nt	cdr3_aa
NA	NA	TRBV7-6	TRBJ2-7	TGTGCCAGCAGCTTAGGGGCAGGGGCCTACGAGCAGTACTTC	CASSLGAGAYEQYF
TRBD1	NA	TRBV29-1	TRBJ2-1	TGCAGCGTCGAGAGGACAGGGGTCTACAATGAGCAGTTCTTC	CSVERTGVYNEQFF
TRBD1	NA	TRBV19	TRBJ2-1	TGTGCCAGTAGAGTTCCCACAGGACAGGGCGGTTCTCACAATGAGCAGTTCTTC	CASRVPTGQGGSHNEQFF
NA	once	TRBV6-1	TRBJ1-5	TGTGCCAGCGGGGACACCTATAGCAATCAGCCCCAGCATTTT	CASGDTYSNQPQHF
TRBD2	NA	TRBV10-1	TRBJ2-7	TGCGCCAGCAGTGGGGCTAGCGGCTACGAGCAGTACTTC	CASSGASGYEQYF
NA	NA	TRBV11-2	TRBJ2-5	TGTGCCAGCAGCTTATTACAGGGGAGGTTGGAGACCCAGTACTTC	CASSLLQGRLETQYF
NA	NA	TRBV27	TRBJ2-1	TGTGCCAGCAGTTCTCAGGGCAAATACAATGAGCAGTTCTTC	CASSSQGKYNEQFF
NA	NA	TRBV6-1	TRBJ2-1	TGTGCCAGCCCGGACAATAAATACAATGAGCAGTTCTTC	CASPDNKYNEQFF
TRBD1	NA	TRBV5-1	TRBJ2-7	TGCGCCAGCAGCATCTCTGGACAGGTCACCTACGAGCAGTACTTC	CASSISGQVTYEQYF
NA	NA	TRBV7-8	TRBJ2-7	TGTGCCAGCAGCTTAGTCAGCGCCGACTCCTACGAGCAGTACTTC	CASSLVSADSYEQYF
TRBD2	NA	TRBV10-3	TRBJ2-7	TGTGCCATCAGTCCAGAGGGACTAGCGGGAGGGTACGAGCAGTACTTC	CAISPEGLAGGYEQYF
TRBD2	NA	TRBV5-6	TRBJ2-7	TGTGCCAGCAGCCGACTAGCGGGAGGGTGGGAGCAGTACTTC	CASSRLAGGWEQYF
NA	NA	TRBV6-5	TRBJ2-3	TGTGCCAGCAGTTATCGCGCCCTTGTCACAGATACGCAGTATTTT	CASSYRALVTDTQYF
TRBD1	NA	TRBV5-1	TRBJ1-4	TGCGCCAGCAGCCTGACAGGGCAAGGTGAAAAACTGTTTTTT	CASSLTGQGEKLFF
TRBD2	NA	TRBV5-1	TRBJ2-1	TGCGCCAGCAGTCCCAGCGGGGACTCCTACAATGAGCAGTTCTTC	CASSPSGDSYNEQFF
TRBD2	NA	TRBV5-8	TRBJ2-2	TGTGCCAGCAGCGCGGGACTAGCGCCGAACACCGGGGAGCTGTTTTTT	CASSAGLAPNTGELFF
TRBD1	NA	TRBV7-6	TRBJ1-5	TGTGCCAGCAGCTTACGACCGGCAGGGGGCGACTTGGAGCCCCAGCATTTT	CASSLRPAGGDLEPQHF
TRBD2	NA	TRBV9	TRBJ2-7	TGTGCCAGCAGCGCAGTAGCGGGAGCGATGGGCGAGCAGTACTTC	CASSAVAGAMGEQYF
TRBD2	NA	TRBV30	TRBJ2-5	TGTGCCTGGGACCGAGGGGCTAGCGGGAGGGGAAAGACCCAGTACTTC	CAWDRGASGRGKTQYF
TRBD2	NA	TRBV10-1	TRBJ2-5	TGCGCCAGCAGTGACTCGAAACTAGCGGGAGATCGTGAGCAGTACTTC	CASSDSKLAGDREQYF
TRBD1	NA	TRBV9	TRBJ2-1	TGTGCCAGCAGCGTTGGGACAGACTCCTACAATGAGCAGTTCTTC	CASSVGTDSYNEQFF
TRBD2	NA	TRBV5-8	TRBJ2-5	TGTGCCAGCAGCTTGTTGGGGACTAGGCTACAAGAGACCCAGTACTTC	CASSLLGTRLQETQYF
TRBD1	NA	TRBV29-1	TRBJ2-7	TGCAGCGTTGAAGGGACAGGTCCGCTACGAACGGAACAGTACTTC	CSVEGTGPLRTEQYF
TRBD2	NA	TRBV4-2	TRBJ2-7	TGTGCCAGCAGCCCCCTAGCGGGAGGGCCCTACGAGCAGTACTTC	CASSPLAGGPYEQYF
NA	once	TRBV6-6	TRBJ2-1	TGTGCCAGCAGTTACTTCGTAACTCAAATTGAGCAGTTCTTC	CASSYFVTQIEQFF
NA	NA	TRBV4-2	TRBJ2-3	TGTGCCAGCAGCCAAGATGGGCAGGGCCGCCTTTGGGCAGATACGCAGTATTTT	CASSQDGQGRLWADTQYF
NA	few	TRBV5-4	TRBJ2-2	TGTGCCAGCAGGCCAGGGCTGGGCGGGGAGCTGTTTTTT	CASRPGLGGELFF
NA	NA	TRBV19	TRBJ1-1	TGTGCCAGTAGTATTCGCAGGGCTGAAGCTTTCTTT	CASSIRRAEAFF
NA	NA	TRBV7-9	TRBJ2-6	TGTGCCAGCAGCTTAGGCTGGGACGGGAGCTCTGGGGCCAACGTCCTGACTTTC	CASSLGWDGSSGANVLTF
TRBD1	NA	TRBV27	TRBJ1-1	TGTGCCAGCAGACCGGACAGGCTCGAGAACACTGAAGCTTTCTTT	CASRPDRLENTEAFF
NA	NA	TRBV5-1	TRBJ2-5	TGCGCCAGCAGCTCTCATACGACACAAGAGACCCAGTACTTC	CASSSHTTQETQYF
NA	once	TRBV29-1	TRBJ2-7	TGCAGCGTTGGAACAGGATACTCCTACGAGCAGTACTTC	CSVGTGYSYEQYF
TRBD1	NA	TRBV4-2	TRBJ1-5	TGTGCCAGCAGCCTCGGACAGGTGGGTCAGCCCCAGCATTTT	CASSLGQVGQPQHF
NA	NA	TRBV10-1	TRBJ2-7	TGCGCCAGCAGCCCGACAGGATCGTACGAGCAGTACTTC	CASSPTGSYEQYF
NA	once	TRBV2	TRBJ2-7	TGTGCCAGCAGTGGGGCAGGGCGATCCTACGAGCAGTACTTC	CASSGAGRSYEQYF
NA	once	TRBV6-5	TRBJ1-1	TGTGCCAGCAGTTACTACGGACAGAACACTGAAGCTTTCTTT	CASSYYGQNTEAFF
TRBD2	NA	TRBV5-1	TRBJ2-7	TGCGCCAGCAGCTTAGCGGGGGACTCCTACGAGCAGTACTTC	CASSLAGDSYEQYF
TRBD1	NA	TRBV19	TRBJ1-3	TGTGCCAGTTCCAAGTGGGACAGGGAAAACACCATATATTTT	CASSKWDRENTIYF
NA	NA	TRBV27	TRBJ2-7	TGTGCCAGCAGTTTATCCCATGGGGCCGAGCAGTACTTC	CASSLSHGAEQYF
TRBD1	NA	TRBV29-1	TRBJ2-7	TGCAGCGTTGATTCGAGGGACAGGGGTAGCAACGAGCAGTACTTC	CSVDSRDRGSNEQYF
TRBD2	NA	TRBV7-2	TRBJ2-7	TGTGCCAGCAGCCTCCCGGGAGGCGAGCAGTACTTC	CASSLPGGEQYF
NA	NA	TRBV5-1	TRBJ2-1	TGCGCCAGCAGCTTGCAGGACTCGGCAGGCAATGAGCAGTTCTTC	CASSLQDSAGNEQFF
TRBD2	NA	TRBV7-3	TRBJ2-1	TGTGCCAGCAGCTTAGAACCCGGACTAGCGGCGAATGAGCAGTTCTTC	CASSLEPGLAANEQFF
TRBD1	NA	TRBV5-1	TRBJ2-3	TGCGCCAGCAGCTTGAATCCGACAGGGGGACCAGATACGCAGTATTTT	CASSLNPTGGPDTQYF
NA	NA	TRBV28	TRBJ2-3	TGTGCCAGTAAGGACAGTCCAGATACGCAGTATTTT	CASKDSPDTQYF
TRBD2	NA	TRBV5-1	TRBJ2-3	TGCGCCAGCAGCTTTAGCATTTCAGCGGGGAGCACAGATACGCAGTATTTT	CASSFSISAGSTDTQYF
TRBD2	few	TRBV6-5	TRBJ2-7	TGTGCCAGCAGTTCACCGGGACTAGGCTACGAGCAGTACTTC	CASSSPGLGYEQYF
NA	NA	TRBV27	TRBJ1-1	TGTGCCAGCAACGACAGGTGGGGTGAAGCTTTCTTT	CASNDRWGEAFF
TRBD1	few	TRBV28	TRBJ1-1	TGTGCCAGCAGTTTGACGAGGAGCAGGGGGAATCTAGCTTTCTTT	CASSLTRSRGNLAFF
NA	NA	TRBV18	TRBJ1-5	TGTGCCAGCTCACCGCCCGGACAGTCCAATCAGCCCCAGCATTTT	CASSPPGQSNQPQHF
TRBD2	NA	TRBV9	TRBJ2-3	TGTGCCAGCAGCGTAGATGATATGGGACTAGCGGGAGTTGCTAGCACAGATACGCAGTATTTT	CASSVDDMGLAGVASTDTQYF
NA	NA	TRBV9	TRBJ2-3	TGTGCCAGCAGCGTACAGGCTATAAGCACAGATACGCAGTATTTT	CASSVQAISTDTQYF
TRBD2	NA	TRBV5-1	TRBJ2-3	TGCGCCAGCAGCACCGGGACTAGCGGACTTCTAACAGATACGCAGTATTTT	CASSTGTSGLLTDTQYF
TRBD1	NA	TRBV27	TRBJ2-1	TGTGCCAGCAGTAGGGACAGCAGCTCCTACAATGAGCAGTTCTTC	CASSRDSSSYNEQFF
TRBD2	NA	TRBV7-9	TRBJ2-5	TGTGCCAGCAGCTTCAGCGGACTAGCGGAGACCCAGTACTTC	CASSFSGLAETQYF
TRBD1	NA	TRBV5-1	TRBJ2-7	TGCGCCAGCAGCTTGAGTGGGACAGGGGGCATTGACGAGCAGTACTTC	CASSLSGTGGIDEQYF
NA	NA	TRBV19	TRBJ2-2	TGTGCCAGTAGTATTGCGGGGACGAACACCGGGGAGCTGTTTTTT	CASSIAGTNTGELFF